This section outlines one T cell receptor (beta chain) sequence together with its context. Germline lookup yields CDR1 SGHTA and CDR2 FQGNSA. This CDR3 is 15 amino acids long. V shed 0 bases and J shed 3 bases, with 11 bases lying between them. Assay used: immunoSEQ multiplex PCR; TCRdb lists only in-frame clones, some missing. The table includes about 77,000 clones, just under 95% detected once. The sample belongs to a study of human versus mouse CDR3 diversity and MHC coevolution. The J gene is TRBJ1-2, the V gene TRBV7-2; D possibly corresponds to TRBD1 (5 bases). This sequence originates from a person aged 30 to 69 in good health. What was sequenced was naive CD4+ T cells from blood. Subset here: CD45RO-negative CD62L-positive naive CD4 T cells. This CDR3 reads CASSLAGRVDYGYTF. CDR3 DNA sequence: TGTGCCAGCAGCTTAGCGGGCAGGGTCGACTATGGCTACACCTTC. Full variable domain (outside the CDR3, taken from reference TRBV7-2 and TRBJ1-2): GAGVSQSPSNKVTEKGKDVELRCDPISGHTALYWYRQSLGQGLEFLIYFQGNSAPDKSGLPSDRFSAERTGGSVSTLTIQRTQQEDSAVYLCASSLAGRVDYGYTFGSGTRLTVV.